The 30 T cell receptor beta chains below were found in one sample sequenced in a study of blood T cell repertoires in COVID-19. The assay was immunoSEQ multiplex PCR, and TCRdb's table has in-frame clones only and misses some. This table has roughly 170,000 clones, under 90% appearing once. Sequenced material: peripheral blood. The receptors were sampled from a human donor in a cohort sampled during active COVID-19.

The CDR3 DNA follows: TGCGCCAGCAGCTTACAACGAAACACTGAAGCTTTCTTT. It translates to CASSLQRNTEAFF. The chain combines TRBV4-1 with TRBJ1-1; no clear D. In germline, CDR1 is MGHRA, CDR2 YSYEKL. The CDR3 runs to 13 residues. Deletions cut 5 bases from V and 2 bases from J, with 9 bases between.

The chain is built from TRBV10-3 and TRBJ2-7, with 8 bases lining up with TRBD2. Per germline, CDR1 ENHRY and CDR2 SYGVKD. V shed 10 bases and J 3 bases; nucleotides not matched to a gene: 11. The CDR3 contains 14 residues. The CDR3 DNA follows: TGTGCCACCCGTAATACCGGGACTAGCTACGAGCAGTACTTC. Translated: CATRNTGTSYEQYF.

A few counts support this clone. The chain links TRBV19 to TRBJ1-2, with D possibly TRBD1 on 5 matching bases. The germline V and J ends were trimmed by 7 bases and 4 bases, with 10 bases remaining between them. The CDR3 sequence is 12 residues long. Germline-derived CDR1 and CDR2 are LNHDA and SQIVND (reference sequence). This chain's CDR3 is CASTQGGYGYTF. For the CDR3, the DNA is TGTGCCAGTACTCAGGGCGGCTATGGCTACACCTTC.

CDR3 sequence reads: CASSQDTRRGEAFF. The CDR3 nucleotides read TGTGCCAGCAGCCAAGATACCAGGAGGGGCGAAGCTTTCTTT. This chain joins TRBV3-1 (or the pseudogene TRBV3-2) and TRBJ1-1, with a possible D match to TRBD1 (5 bases). V was cut by 0 bases and J by 8 bases, with 13 bases left in between. The CDR3 spans 14 residues. Germline CDR1 reads LGHDT; CDR2 reads YNNKEL (reference sequence).

V usage is TRBV20-1 and J usage is TRBJ1-1, with D maybe TRBD1 (6 bases). Germline-derived CDR1 and CDR2 are DFQATT and SNEGSKA (reference sequence). This CDR3 comprises 12 residues. Trimming cost V 6 bases and J 4 bases, with 12 bases left between them. CDR3 loop: CSASTGSTEAFF. The CDR3, as DNA: TGCAGTGCCAGTACAGGGAGCACTGAAGCTTTCTTT.

The chain carries TRBV4-2 and TRBJ1-1; tentatively, D is TRBD1 (6 bases). The CDR3 length is 19 residues. V was pared by 5 bases and J by 1 base, with 26 bases between. The V gene's germline CDR1 is LGHNA and CDR2 YNFKEQ. The CDR3 sequence is CASSSKADTGTGGNTEAFF. The CDR3 DNA sequence: TGTGCCAGCAGCTCCAAAGCCGACACAGGGACCGGTGGGAACACTGAAGCTTTCTTT.

CDR3 DNA sequence: TGCAGCTTCACAGGGATCTCCTACAATGAGCAGTTCTTC. It specifies CSFTGISYNEQFF. This chain links TRBV29-1 with TRBJ2-1; weak D call: TRBD1 (6 bases). Trimming removed 8 bases at V and 0 bases at J, with 11 bases between. CDR1 SQVTM and CDR2 ANQGSEA come from the germline V gene. The CDR3 is 13 residues long.

The chain uses TRBV6-2 or TRBV6-3 and TRBJ2-7, with D unresolved. CDR1 and CDR2 (germline): MNHEY, SVGEGT. The CDR3 has 17 amino acids. V gave up 2 bases and J gave up 0 bases, with 17 bases separating them. CDR3 nucleotide sequence: TGTGCCAGCAGTTACCGCATTGGAGCTGGGTTCTCCTACGAGCAGTACTTC. Translation gives CASSYRIGAGFSYEQYF.

The chain links TRBV5-4 to TRBJ2-5, with 12 bases aligning to TRBD2. The CDR3 spans 16 residues. From germline, CDR1 is SGHNT and CDR2 YYREEE (reference sequence). V shed 3 bases and J 7 bases; nucleotides not matched to a gene: 10. The CDR3 loop is CASSSPGLAGSGTQYF. The CDR3 DNA reads as TGTGCCAGCAGCTCTCCGGGACTAGCGGGTTCTGGGACCCAGTACTTC.

This sequence joins TRBV20-1 and TRBJ1-1; tentative D call: TRBD1 (6 bases). The CDR3 has 11 residues. Germline CDR1 reads DFQATT; CDR2 reads SNEGSKA (reference sequence). Trimming took off 3 bases at V and 11 bases at J, with 13 bases between the two ends. The DNA for the CDR3 is TGCAGTGCTAGCCGGGACACCAGTGCTTTCTTT. Its translation is CSASRDTSAFF.

The chain has TRBV5-1 and TRBJ2-1; D gene ambiguous. This CDR3 has 14 residues. From germline, CDR1 is SGHRS and CDR2 YFSETQ. The V and J ends lost 9 bases and 6 bases respectively, with 19 bases between them. The DNA of the CDR3 is TGCGCCACAAGCGACCAACCTTTTGTCAATGAGCAGTTCTTC. It yields the protein CATSDQPFVNEQFF.

This chain connects TRBV19 to TRBJ2-1; D might be TRBD2 (5 bases). This CDR3 region has 13 residues. Germline assignment: CDR1 LNHDA and CDR2 SQIVND (reference sequence). V gave up 5 bases and J gave up 8 bases, with 13 bases separating them. CDR3 in amino acids: CASSPRTPYEQFF. CDR3 bases: TGTGCCAGTAGTCCGCGGACTCCCTATGAGCAGTTCTTC.

The sample holds a few counts of this clone. The gene calls are TRBV4-1 and TRBJ1-2; D ambiguous. Germline lookup yields CDR1 MGHRA and CDR2 YSYEKL. The V end was cut by 4 bases, the J end by 7 bases, with 16 bases between. This CDR3 spans 14 amino acids. The CDR3 DNA reads TGCGCCAGCAGCCTCCAGGAAATTGAAGTTGGCTACACCTTC. Translating it yields CASSLQEIEVGYTF.

The sample holds one count of this clone. The chain has TRBV4-2 and TRBJ1-5; maybe TRBD1 (5 bases). Trimming stripped 0 bases from V and 5 bases from J, with 11 bases between. Germline V gene lookup returns CDR1 LGHNA and CDR2 YNFKEQ. The CDR3 sequence is 15 residues long. The CDR3 region has the DNA TGTGCCAGCAGCCAAGAGGGGGGAGACGATCAGCCCCAGCATTTT. It is translated as CASSQEGGDDQPQHF.

As DNA, the CDR3 is TGTGCTAGTGCCTCTACAGGGAATCAGCCCCAGCATTTT. It yields the protein CASASTGNQPQHF. The V and J genes are TRBV12-5 and TRBJ1-5, with D tentatively TRBD1 (6 bases). V was clipped by 7 bases and J by 4 bases, with 11 bases between them. CDR3 size: 13 residues. The germline V gene encodes CDR1 LGHNT and CDR2 FRNRAP.

This clone was seen a single time. The rearrangement joins TRBV5-6 to TRBJ1-1, with D unclear. V lost 2 bases, J lost 2 bases, and 13 bases lay in between. The CDR3 extends over 15 amino acids. CDR1 SGHDT and CDR2 YYEEEE come from the germline V gene. The CDR3 coding sequence is TGTGCCAGCAGCTTTGAGTGGCAGGTAAACACTGAAGCTTTCTTT. This codes for CASSFEWQVNTEAFF.

The chain couples TRBV7-6 to TRBJ1-4; 9 bases are shared with TRBD1. Germline V lookup: CDR1 SGHVS, CDR2 FNYEAQ. The CDR3 has 15 amino acids. After removal of 3 bases from V and 8 bases from J, the junction contained 7 bases not matched to a gene. CDR3 amino acids: CASSLGDRVGEKLFF. The CDR3 DNA reads TGTGCCAGCAGCTTGGGGGACAGGGTCGGAGAAAAACTGTTTTTT.

The chain is built from TRBV5-1 and TRBJ2-2, with D tentatively TRBD1 (5 bases). The CDR3 is 19 residues long. Germline V gene sequence: CDR1 SGHRS, CDR2 YFSETQ. V was clipped by 4 bases and J by 2 bases, with 24 bases between them. CDR3 sequence reads: CASSLRQSGFLSNTGELFF. DNA of the CDR3: TGCGCCAGCAGCCTAAGGCAGTCAGGGTTCCTCTCCAACACCGGGGAGCTGTTTTTT. The whole variable domain, filled in from reference TRBV5-1 and TRBJ2-2, reads KAGVTQTPRYLIKTRGQQVTLSCSPISGHRSVSWYQQTPGQGLQFLFEYFSETQRNKGNFPGRFSGRQFSNSRSEMNVSTLELGDSALYLCASSLRQSGFLSNTGELFFGEGSRLTVL.

Only a few counts were recorded for this clone. J is TRBJ1-5 and V is TRBV2, with TRBD1 matching 8 bases. Germline V gives CDR1 SNHLY, CDR2 FYNNEI. The J segment lost 5 bases and the V segment lost 6 bases, leaving 3 bases of the junction unmatched. The length of the CDR3 is 13 residues. In DNA form, the CDR3 reads TGTGCCAGCAGGGGACAGGTCCATCAGCCCCAGCATTTT. Amino acid sequence: CASRGQVHQPQHF.

The gene calls are TRBV7-3 and TRBJ1-6; a weak D match, TRBD1 (5 bases). V lost 3 bases, J lost 7 bases, and 10 bases lay in between. Germline CDR1 and CDR2: SGHTA and FQGTGA. This CDR3 has 14 amino acids. DNA for the CDR3: TGTGCCAGCAGCTTGGGGCAGGAAAATTCACCCCTCCACTTT. Its translation is CASSLGQENSPLHF.

This chain uses TRBV19 with TRBJ2-1; the D gene is possibly TRBD1 (5 bases). From germline, CDR1 is LNHDA and CDR2 SQIVND (reference sequence). V shed 4 bases and J shed 6 bases, with 16 bases lying between them. This CDR3 spans 15 amino acids. The CDR3 DNA follows: TGTGCCAGTAGTACGAGGAGACAGCCGAGCAATGAGCAGTTCTTC. Translating it yields CASSTRRQPSNEQFF.

The rearrangement joins TRBV27 to TRBJ2-1, with 8 bases matching TRBD2. After removal of 5 bases from V and 3 bases from J, the junction contained 6 bases not matched to a gene. The CDR3 runs to 15 residues. CDR1 and CDR2 from the germline V gene are MNHEY and SMNVEV (reference sequence). For the CDR3, the DNA is TGTGCCAGCAGTCTAGGCGGGGGGTTCTACAATGAGCAGTTCTTC. Residues: CASSLGGGFYNEQFF.

The V gene is TRBV6-5, the J gene TRBJ1-5, with 10 bases matching TRBD1. Looked up from germline, CDR1 is MNHEY and CDR2 is SVGAGI. This CDR3 comprises 13 residues. J was trimmed by 4 bases and V by 6 bases; bases with no gene match: 0. The CDR3 coding sequence is TGTGCCAGCAGGGGACAGGGGAATCAGCCCCAGCATTTT. Protein sequence: CASRGQGNQPQHF.

The genes are TRBV5-1 and TRBJ1-1; possible D gene TRBD1, 5 bases. Trimming shortened V by 4 bases and J by 4 bases, and 11 bases separated the two germline ends. The CDR3 is 13 amino acids. Germline V gene data show CDR1 as SGHRS and CDR2 as YFSETQ. The CDR3 sequence is CASSPDRFTEAFF. In nucleotides, the CDR3 is TGCGCCAGCAGCCCCGACAGATTCACTGAAGCTTTCTTT.

This chain joins TRBV13 and TRBJ2-2; 7 bases align to TRBD2. Trimming removed 6 bases from V and 4 bases from J; junction bases left unmatched: 17. Germline V gene data show CDR1 as PRHDT and CDR2 as FYEKMQ (reference sequence). This CDR3 contains 18 residues. The CDR3 loop is CASRRGAGRSLFTGELFF. In DNA, the CDR3 is TGTGCCAGCAGACGAGGAGCGGGGAGGTCGCTTTTCACCGGGGAGCTGTTTTTT.

V and J are TRBV5-1 and TRBJ1-6, with D perhaps matching TRBD1 (6 bases). Germline CDR1 SGHRS, CDR2 YFSETQ. The ends were cut back, 2 bases at V and 6 bases at J, with 12 bases in the middle. The CDR3 totals 15 residues. CDR3 bases: TGCGCCAGCAGCTTATCGGGACAAATTAATTCACCCCTCCACTTT. Its translation: CASSLSGQINSPLHF.

This clone was counted a single time. This rearrangement joins TRBV3-1 (or the pseudogene TRBV3-2) to TRBJ2-1; D uncertain. The CDR3 is 15 residues long. V was cut by 4 bases and J by 3 bases, with 13 bases left in between. In germline, CDR1 is LGHDT, CDR2 YNNKEL (reference sequence). The CDR3 DNA is TGTGCCAGCAGCCGAGATCTGACAAGCTACAATGAGCAGTTCTTC. It is translated as CASSRDLTSYNEQFF.

The CDR3 DNA is TGTGCCAGCAGCTTAAACTGGAACACTGAAGCTTTCTTT. Translated, it gives CASSLNWNTEAFF. The genes are TRBV7-3 and TRBJ1-1; D gene ambiguous. The CDR3 loop spans 13 amino acids. V gave up 1 base and J gave up 1 base, with 4 bases separating them. In germline, CDR1 is SGHTA, CDR2 FQGTGA.

V and J are TRBV7-9 and TRBJ2-3; 10 bases align to TRBD2. Trimming removed 1 base from V and 2 bases from J; junction bases left unmatched: 6. The CDR3 consists of 17 residues. The V gene's germline CDR1 is SEHNR and CDR2 FQNEAQ (reference sequence). The CDR3: CASSLDLAGALTDTQYF. The CDR3 coding sequence is TGTGCCAGCAGCTTAGATCTAGCGGGGGCCCTCACAGATACGCAGTATTTT.

The chain uses TRBV19 and TRBJ1-1, with D possibly being TRBD1 (6 bases). Germline V CDR1 and CDR2: LNHDA, SQIVND (reference sequence). The V gene lost 5 bases and the J gene lost 3 bases, with 16 bases spanning the gap. The CDR3 has 15 amino acids. The CDR3 region has the DNA TGTGCCAGTAGTCCGGAGGGGGGGTCCGACACTGAAGCTTTCTTT. Protein: CASSPEGGSDTEAFF.